The 9 T cell receptor beta chains below all came from one sample that was sequenced in a study of low-dose radiotherapy and immunotherapy resistance in tumors. TCR amplification used 15 to 20 PCR cycles, a constant-region primer and a V-primer adapter. Via MiXCR, TCRdb re-called the reads, giving one row per CDR3 protein. The table shows tens of thousands of distinct CDR3 sequences, with over 9.5% occurring only once. Time point defined: before trial treatment. Sequenced here: PBMCs, sampled before treatment. The receptors derive from a female donor with ovarian cancer.

This clonotype has at least ten counts. This chain joins TRBV9 and TRBJ1-2; D remains unclear. V lost 2 bases and J 5 bases, leaving 13 bases between the germline ends. The CDR3 consists of 14 residues. From germline, CDR1 is SGDLS and CDR2 YYNGEE. In nucleotides, the CDR3 is TGTGCCAGCAGCGTGGGGTTCGCGGGGTATGGCTACACCTTC. Encoded protein: CASSVGFAGYGYTF.

This clonotype was recorded many times. The chain couples TRBV18 to TRBJ2-5; D may be TRBD2 (6 bases). This CDR3 is 14 amino acids long. Germline lookup yields CDR1 KGHSH and CDR2 LQKENI. The V gene lost 9 bases and the J gene lost 0 bases, with 14 bases spanning the gap. The CDR3 loop reads CASSAGTYQETQYF. The DNA for the CDR3 is TGTGCCAGTTCCGCGGGGACGTACCAAGAGACCCAGTACTTC.

This clonotype was counted at least ten times. This rearrangement joins TRBV7-6 to TRBJ2-1, with 8 nucleotides matching TRBD2. V trimming: 5 bases; J trimming: 5 bases; junction bases outside the gene matches: 14. CDR3 length: 17 residues. In germline, CDR1 is SGHVS, CDR2 FNYEAQ. The CDR3 DNA follows: TGTGCCAGCAGCAACCGGTTGTTGGCACTAGCGGACAATGAGCAGTTCTTC. Its translation: CASSNRLLALADNEQFF.

This clonotype was seen many times. The chain has TRBV28 and TRBJ1-4, with no clear D. This CDR3 is 15 amino acids long. Trimming stripped 2 bases from V and 3 bases from J, with 10 bases between. Germline-derived CDR1 and CDR2 are MDHEN and SYDVKM. CDR3 amino acids: CASSLEWAPNEKLFF. The DNA of the CDR3 is TGTGCCAGCAGTTTAGAATGGGCACCTAATGAAAAACTGTTTTTT.

This clonotype has at least ten counts. The chain links TRBV6-6 to TRBJ2-3; maybe TRBD1 (5 bases). Germline CDR1 and CDR2: MNHNY and SVGAGI (reference sequence). The CDR3 runs to 15 residues. Trimming took 2 bases from V and 2 from J, leaving 11 bases between them. CDR3 residues: CASSYRGAPTDTQYF. The CDR3 DNA reads TGTGCCAGCAGTTACCGTGGGGCCCCCACAGATACGCAGTATTTT.

The CDR3 sequence: CSAYAGGTGELFF. The CDR3, as DNA: TGCAGTGCTTACGCGGGGGGCACCGGGGAGCTGTTTTTT. The chain is built from TRBV20-1 and TRBJ2-2; 8 bases are a match to TRBD2. This CDR3 is 13 amino acids long. V was pared by 5 bases and J by 4 bases, with 3 bases of the junction left unmatched. Germline V gene lookup returns CDR1 DFQATT and CDR2 SNEGSKA (reference sequence).

This clonotype was counted ten times or more. The chain joins TRBV27 to TRBJ2-7; possible D gene TRBD1, 6 bases. With 4 bases removed from V and 5 bases from J, the gap between germline ends came to 15 bases. This CDR3 spans 14 amino acids. Germline CDR1 and CDR2: MNHEY and SMNVEV (reference sequence). The CDR3: CASSSGVYGHEQYF. As DNA, the CDR3 is TGTGCCAGCAGTTCAGGGGTGTACGGTCACGAGCAGTACTTC.

The V call is TRBV12-3 or TRBV12-4, the J call TRBJ2-3, with 13 bases that match TRBD2. Trimming cost V 7 bases and J 2 bases; bases outside gene matches: 3. The CDR3 length is 15 residues. CDR3 amino acids: CASKLAGGPTDTQYF. The CDR3 bases are TGTGCCAGCAAACTAGCGGGGGGGCCCACAGATACGCAGTATTTT.

This clonotype has ten or more counts. The chain recombines TRBV9 with TRBJ1-3; TRBD1 aligns across 7 bases. With 1 base clipped from V and 3 bases from J, the junction kept 4 bases outside the gene matches. This CDR3 is 15 amino acids long. Germline assignment: CDR1 SGDLS and CDR2 YYNGEE. The CDR3 here is CASSVTGQSGNTIYF. The CDR3 DNA follows: TGTGCCAGCAGCGTAACGGGACAGAGTGGAAACACCATATATTTT. Using reference TRBV9 and TRBJ1-3 for the parts outside the CDR3, the full variable domain is DSGVTQTPKHLITATGQRVTLRCSPRSGDLSVYWYQQSLDQGLQFLIQYYNGEERAKGNILERFSAQQFPDLHSELNLSSLELGDSALYFCASSVTGQSGNTIYFGEGSWLTVV.